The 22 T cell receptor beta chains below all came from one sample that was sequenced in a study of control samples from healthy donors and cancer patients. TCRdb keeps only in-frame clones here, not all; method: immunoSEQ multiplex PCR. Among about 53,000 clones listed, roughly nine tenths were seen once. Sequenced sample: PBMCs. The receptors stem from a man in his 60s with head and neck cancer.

The CDR3 loop reads CASSRGLGNQPQHF. CDR3 DNA: TGTGCCAGTAGTAGAGGGTTGGGCAATCAGCCCCAGCATTTT. This chain joins TRBV19 and TRBJ1-5; no clear D. Trimming took off 4 bases at V and 2 bases at J, with 9 bases between the two ends. The CDR3 covers 14 residues. Germline CDR1 and CDR2: LNHDA and SQIVND (reference sequence).

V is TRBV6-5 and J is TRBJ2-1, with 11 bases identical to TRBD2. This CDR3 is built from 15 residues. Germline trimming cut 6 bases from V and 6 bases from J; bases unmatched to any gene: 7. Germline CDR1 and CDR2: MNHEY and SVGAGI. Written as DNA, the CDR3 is TGTGCCAGCAGGGTCGCCGGGACTAGCGGCAATGAGCAGTTCTTC. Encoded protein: CASRVAGTSGNEQFF.

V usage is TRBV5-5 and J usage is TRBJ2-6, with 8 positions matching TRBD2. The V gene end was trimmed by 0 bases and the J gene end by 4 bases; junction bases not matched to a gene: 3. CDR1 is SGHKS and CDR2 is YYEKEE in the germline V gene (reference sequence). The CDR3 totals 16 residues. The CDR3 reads CASSLERGSGANVLTF. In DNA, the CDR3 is TGTGCCAGCAGCTTGGAGCGGGGGTCAGGGGCCAACGTCCTGACTTTC. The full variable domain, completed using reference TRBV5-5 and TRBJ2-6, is DAGVTQSPTHLIKTRGQQVTLRCSPISGHKSVSWYQQVLGQGPQFIFQYYEKEERGRGNFPDRFSARQFPNYSSELNVNALLLGDSALYLCASSLERGSGANVLTFGAGSRLTVL.

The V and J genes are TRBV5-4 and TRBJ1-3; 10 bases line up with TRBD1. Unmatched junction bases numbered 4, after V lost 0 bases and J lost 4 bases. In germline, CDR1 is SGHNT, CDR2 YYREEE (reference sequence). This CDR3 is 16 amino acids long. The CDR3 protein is CASSLGQGAIGNTIYF. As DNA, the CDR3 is TGTGCCAGCAGCTTGGGACAGGGGGCAATAGGAAACACCATATATTTT.

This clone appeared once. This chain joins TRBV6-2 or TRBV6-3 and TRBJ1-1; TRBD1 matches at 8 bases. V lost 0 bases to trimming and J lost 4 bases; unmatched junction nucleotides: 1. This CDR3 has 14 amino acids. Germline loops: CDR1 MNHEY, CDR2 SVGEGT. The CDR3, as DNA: TGTGCCAGCAGTTACTCGGACAGGGCCACTGAAGCTTTCTTT. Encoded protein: CASSYSDRATEAFF.

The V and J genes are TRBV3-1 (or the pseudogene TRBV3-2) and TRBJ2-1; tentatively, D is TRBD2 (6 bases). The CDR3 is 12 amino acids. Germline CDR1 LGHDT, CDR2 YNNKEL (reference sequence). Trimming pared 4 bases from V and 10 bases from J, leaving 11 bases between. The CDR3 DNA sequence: TGTGCCAGCAGCCTCCCGGGGAGGGAGCAGTTCTTC. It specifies CASSLPGREQFF.

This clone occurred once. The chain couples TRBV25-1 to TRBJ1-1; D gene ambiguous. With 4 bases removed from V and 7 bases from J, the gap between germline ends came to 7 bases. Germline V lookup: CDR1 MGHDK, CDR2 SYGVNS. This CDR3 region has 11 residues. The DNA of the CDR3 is TGTGCCAGCAGTGCCTACTTTGAAGCTTTCTTT. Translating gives CASSAYFEAFF.

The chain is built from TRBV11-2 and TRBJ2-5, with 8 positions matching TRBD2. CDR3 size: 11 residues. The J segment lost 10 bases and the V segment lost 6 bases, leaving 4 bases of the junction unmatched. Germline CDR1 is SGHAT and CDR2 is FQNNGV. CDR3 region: CASSQSGSQYF. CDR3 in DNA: TGTGCCAGCAGTCAGAGCGGGAGCCAGTACTTC.

The CDR3 protein is CASSQDLFGGNQRNLYVTQYF. CDR3 in DNA: TGTGCCAGCAGCCAAGATCTGTTCGGGGGCAACCAAAGGAACCTATACGTTACGCAGTATTTT. This chain joins TRBV3-1 (or the pseudogene TRBV3-2) and TRBJ2-3; D possibly uses TRBD1 or TRBD2 (6 bases each). Trimming removed 0 bases at V and 8 bases at J, with 33 bases between. Germline CDR1 LGHDT, CDR2 YNNKEL (reference sequence). The CDR3 covers 21 residues.

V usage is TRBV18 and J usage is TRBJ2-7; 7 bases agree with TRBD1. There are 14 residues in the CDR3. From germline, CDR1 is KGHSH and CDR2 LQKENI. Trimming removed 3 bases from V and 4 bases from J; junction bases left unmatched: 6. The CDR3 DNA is TGTGCCAGCTCACCGAACAGGGGTGTTTACGAGCAGTACTTC. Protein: CASSPNRGVYEQYF.

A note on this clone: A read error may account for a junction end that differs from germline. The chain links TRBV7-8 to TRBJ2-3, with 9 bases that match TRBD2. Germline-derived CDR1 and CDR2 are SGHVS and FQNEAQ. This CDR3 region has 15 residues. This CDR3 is CASSLAGPSEDTQYF. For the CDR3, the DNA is TGTGCCAGCAGCCTAGCGGGGCCCTCGGAAGATACGCAGTATTTT.

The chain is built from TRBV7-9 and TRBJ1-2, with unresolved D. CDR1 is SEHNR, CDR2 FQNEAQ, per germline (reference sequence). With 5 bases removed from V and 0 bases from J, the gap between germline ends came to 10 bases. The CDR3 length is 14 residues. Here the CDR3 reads CASSRGPANYGYTF. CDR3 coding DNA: TGTGCCAGCAGCCGAGGTCCTGCTAACTATGGCTACACCTTC.

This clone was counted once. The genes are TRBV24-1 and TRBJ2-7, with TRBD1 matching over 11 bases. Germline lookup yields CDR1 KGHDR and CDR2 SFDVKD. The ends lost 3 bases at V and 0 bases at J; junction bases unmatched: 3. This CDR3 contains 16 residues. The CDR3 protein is CATSDTGTGGSYEQYF. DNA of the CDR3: TGTGCCACCAGTGATACCGGGACAGGGGGCTCCTACGAGCAGTACTTC.

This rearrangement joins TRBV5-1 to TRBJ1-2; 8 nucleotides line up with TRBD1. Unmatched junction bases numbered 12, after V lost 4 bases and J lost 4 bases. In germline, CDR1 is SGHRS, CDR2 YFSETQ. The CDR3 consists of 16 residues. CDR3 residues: CASSTMGQDYLYGYTF. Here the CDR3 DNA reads TGCGCCAGCAGCACTATGGGACAGGACTACCTCTATGGCTACACCTTC.

This chain's CDR3 is CATSRDDRGGEQYF. The CDR3 nucleotides read TGTGCCACCAGCAGAGATGACCGGGGCGGCGAGCAGTACTTC. The chain joins TRBV15 to TRBJ2-7; D tentatively reads TRBD1 or TRBD2 (5 bases each). The CDR3 runs to 14 residues. V lost 0 bases and J lost 6, with 12 bases in between. Germline V CDR1 and CDR2: LNHNV, YYDKDF (reference sequence).

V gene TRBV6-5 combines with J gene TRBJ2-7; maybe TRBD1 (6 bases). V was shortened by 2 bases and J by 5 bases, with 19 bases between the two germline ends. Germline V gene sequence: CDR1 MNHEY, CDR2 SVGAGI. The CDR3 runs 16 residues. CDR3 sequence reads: CASSYGRRSRGDEQYF. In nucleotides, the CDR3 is TGTGCCAGCAGTTACGGGAGACGTAGCAGGGGCGACGAGCAGTACTTC.

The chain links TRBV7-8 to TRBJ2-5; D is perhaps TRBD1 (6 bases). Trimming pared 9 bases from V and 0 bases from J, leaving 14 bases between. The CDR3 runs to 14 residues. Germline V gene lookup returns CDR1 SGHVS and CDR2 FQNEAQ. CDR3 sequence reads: CASLDRGYQETQYF. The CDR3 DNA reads TGTGCCAGTTTGGACAGAGGGTACCAAGAGACCCAGTACTTC.

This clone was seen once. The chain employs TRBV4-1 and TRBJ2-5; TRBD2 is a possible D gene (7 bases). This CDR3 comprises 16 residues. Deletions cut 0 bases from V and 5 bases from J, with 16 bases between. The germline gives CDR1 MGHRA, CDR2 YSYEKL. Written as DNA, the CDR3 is TGCGCCAGCAGCCAAGATTGGGGGGGGCCTAGGGAGACCCAGTACTTC. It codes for CASSQDWGGPRETQYF.

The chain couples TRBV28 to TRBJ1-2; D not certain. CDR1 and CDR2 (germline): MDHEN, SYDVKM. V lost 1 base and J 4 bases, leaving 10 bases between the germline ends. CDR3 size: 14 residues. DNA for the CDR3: TGTGCCAGCAGTTTATCTGAGGGAGTCTATGGCTACACCTTC. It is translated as CASSLSEGVYGYTF.

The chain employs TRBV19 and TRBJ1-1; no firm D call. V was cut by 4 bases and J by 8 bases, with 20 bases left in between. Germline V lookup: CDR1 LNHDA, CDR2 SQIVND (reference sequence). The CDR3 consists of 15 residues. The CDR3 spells CASSKRTALVGEAFF. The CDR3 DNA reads TGTGCCAGTAGTAAGAGGACGGCCCTTGTCGGCGAAGCTTTCTTT.

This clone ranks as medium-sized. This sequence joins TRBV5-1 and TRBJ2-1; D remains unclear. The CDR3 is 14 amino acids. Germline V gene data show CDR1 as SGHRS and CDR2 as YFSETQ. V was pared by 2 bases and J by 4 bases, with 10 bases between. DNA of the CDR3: TGCGCCAGCAGCTTATTTAGCCTGTACAATGAGCAGTTCTTC. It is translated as CASSLFSLYNEQFF.

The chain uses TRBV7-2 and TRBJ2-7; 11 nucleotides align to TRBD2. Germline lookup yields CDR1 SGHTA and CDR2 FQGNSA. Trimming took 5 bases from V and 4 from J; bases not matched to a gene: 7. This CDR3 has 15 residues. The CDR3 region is CASSRPGLAEYEQYF. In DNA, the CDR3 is TGTGCCAGCAGCCGGCCGGGACTAGCGGAGTACGAGCAGTACTTC.